This T cell receptor (beta chain) derives from a study of cytotoxic CD8 clonotypes in ibrutinib-treated CLL. This CDR3 has 13 residues. Trimming removed 0 bases from V and 10 bases from J, with 12 bases in between. Germline V lookup: CDR1 MGHRA, CDR2 YSYEKL. General study results and limits: Shared public clonotypes were rare, and on treatment they either got smaller or stayed the same. The study found baseline clonality above age-matched healthy donors, tracking circulating CD8+ T-cell counts.

A note on this clone: Its antigen is unidentified.

TCRdb's table, derived via immunoSEQ multiplex PCR, lists solely in-frame clones and lacks some. The sample lists over 130,000 clones, more than 75% occurring once. The chain joins TRBV4-1 to TRBJ1-2; D not certain. The receptor comes from a human donor with chronic lymphocytic leukemia. The specimen comprised PBMCs, sampled after 36 months of ibrutinib treatment. The CDR3 DNA reads as TGCGCCAGCAGCCAAGATCGCCCGGGGAACTACACCTTC. Protein sequence: CASSQDRPGNYTF.